These T cell receptor beta chains were read from a single sample in a study of HIV-infected patients and healthy controls. TCRdb reprocessed the 5' RACE reads via MiXCR and lists one record per CDR3 protein. The sample has fewer than 20,000 distinct CDR3 sequences; roughly 18% are singletons. The sequenced sample was CD8+ T cells from blood. These receptors were obtained from a human donor in good health. CDR3s include the opening cysteine and the closing phenylalanine or tryptophan. The order of the fields is V gene, D gene, clone size, J gene, CDR3 DNA, CDR3 protein. A D gene is named only where the DNA matches it firmly. Only some rows state a clone size, as once, few, many or a class for expanded clones.

>TRBV4-1|NA|medium-sized|TRBJ1-1
TGCGCCAGCAGCCAAGCGTATACTGAAGCTTTCTTT
CASSQAYTEAFF
>TRBV4-3|NA|NA|TRBJ2-4
TGCGCCAGCAGCCTGGGGGCCGGAGACATTCAGTACTTC
CASSLGAGDIQYF
>TRBV29-1|NA|NA|TRBJ2-1
TGCAGCGTAGACAGGGCGGGGGGTTACAATGAGCAGTTCTTC
CSVDRAGGYNEQFF
>TRBV7-9|NA|few|TRBJ2-2
TGTGCCAGCAGCCCGTACACCGGGGAGCTGTTTTTT
CASSPYTGELFF
>TRBV11-2|NA|few|TRBJ2-1
TGTGCCAGCAGCTCCCTAAGGGGGGGATACAATGAGCAGTTCTTC
CASSSLRGGYNEQFF
>TRBV7-3|NA|few|TRBJ2-7
TGTGCCAGCAGCTTAACGTTTCTACTGACATCCTACGAGCAGTACTTC
CASSLTFLLTSYEQYF
>TRBV12-3/TRBV12-4|TRBD2|NA|TRBJ2-3
TGTGCCAGCAGTGTTAGCGGGGGGAACACAGATACGCAGTATTTT
CASSVSGGNTDTQYF
>TRBV3-1|NA|NA|TRBJ2-1
TGTGCCAGCAGCCAGGGACTGGCACCAAATGAGCAGTTCTTC
CASSQGLAPNEQFF
>TRBV12-3/TRBV12-4|NA|NA|TRBJ2-1
TGTGCCAGCAGTTTTGGCCAGGGGAAGTACAATGAGCAGTTCTTC
CASSFGQGKYNEQFF
>TRBV11-2|NA|NA|TRBJ2-3
TGTGCCAGCAGCTCTTCGGGGGACTCCACAGATACGCAGTATTTT
CASSSSGDSTDTQYF
>TRBV5-1|NA|many|TRBJ1-1
TGCGCCAGCAGCTTGCAGCACAACACTGAAGCTTTCTTT
CASSLQHNTEAFF
>TRBV25-1|NA|many|TRBJ2-1
TGTGCCAGGACCGTAGTGTCGACTAGGGTCCCCTCCTACAATGAGCAGTTCTTC
CARTVVSTRVPSYNEQFF
>TRBV7-9|NA|NA|TRBJ2-7
TGTGCCAGCAGCTTGATATACGAGGGCGAGCAGTACTTC
CASSLIYEGEQYF
>TRBV25-1|TRBD1|NA|TRBJ1-1
TGTGCCAGCAGTGCGATGACAGGGACCAACACTGAAGCTTTCTTT
CASSAMTGTNTEAFF
>TRBV5-6|NA|many|TRBJ1-6
TGTGCCAGCAGCTGGACGGGTAACTCACCCCTCCACTTT
CASSWTGNSPLHF
>TRBV2|NA|few|TRBJ2-5
TGTGCCACCAGTTCGGGACTCAAGATAGGAGAGACCCAGTACTTC
CATSSGLKIGETQYF
>TRBV6-6|NA|NA|TRBJ1-1
TGTGCCAGCAGTTACTCGCCGTCAGGGGAGGCTTTCTTT
CASSYSPSGEAFF
>TRBV6-2/TRBV6-3|TRBD1|many|TRBJ1-1
TGTGCCAGCAGTTCGGACAACAGGGGGAGCACTGAAGCTTTCTTT
CASSSDNRGSTEAFF
>TRBV6-5|NA|many|TRBJ2-7
TGTGCCAGCAGTTACTCGACTGAGAACTCCTACGAGCAGTACTTC
CASSYSTENSYEQYF